A selection of T cell receptor beta chains follows, all from one sample in a study of CXCR3-negative and CXCR3-positive naive CD8 T cells. TCRdb re-analyzed the 5' RACE reads; it lists each CDR3 protein once, without DNA. The sample has tens of thousands of distinct CDR3 sequences; the top ten hold 0.55% to 0.7%. Source material: naive CXCR3+ CD8+ T cells from blood. Receptors originate from a human donor in good health. Some clones in this sample may be carry-over from other donors' samples. The CDR3 runs from the conserved cysteine through the conserved F or W. Each record gives: V gene, J gene, CDR3 protein.

TRBV28	TRBJ2-7	CASGPGEGYEQYF
TRBV4-1	TRBJ1-4	CASSQDPAMNEKLFF
TRBV7-2	TRBJ2-2	CASSLLASGGYTGELFF
TRBV6-5	TRBJ2-6	CASSDPLGQGALSGANVLTF
TRBV5-1	TRBJ2-1	CASSFLSYNEQFF
TRBV7-8	TRBJ2-5	CASSILAGEETQYF
TRBV6-5	TRBJ2-3	CASSSGTSGGTTDTQYF
TRBV20-1	TRBJ1-5	CSAKMAGVDQPQHF
TRBV29-1	TRBJ2-7	CSVQGVSYEQYF
TRBV19	TRBJ2-3	CAIGPTGADTQYF